This section outlines one T cell receptor beta chain sequence together with its context. The antigen is unknown. The data were taken from a study of cytomegalovirus exposure and HLA in healthy donors. Regarding the study as a whole: Both high specificity and high sensitivity reportedly marked the classifier's diagnosis of cytomegalovirus status.

Germline V lookup: CDR1 KGHSH, CDR2 LQKENI. This CDR3 has 12 amino acids. Trimming left V 6 bases short and J 8 bases short, with 13 bases between. Repertoires were generated with immunoSEQ multiplex PCR, while TCRdb's copy carries only in-frame clones and drops some. The profile covers about 180,000 clones, with about 85% appearing a single time and roughly 15% taken by the ten largest. The receptor's source is a man aged 18 to 30 in good health and CMV-seropositive. The chain employs TRBV18 and TRBJ1-1; D not certain. The sequencing input was PBMCs. The CDR3 reads CASSRGGYEAFF. The CDR3 nucleotides are TGTGCCAGCTCGCGGGGTGGTTACGAAGCTTTCTTT. The whole variable domain, filled in from reference TRBV18 and TRBJ1-1, reads NAGVMQNPRHLVRRRGQEARLRCSPMKGHSHVYWYRQLPEEGLKFMVYLQKENIIDESGMPKERFSAEFPKEGPSILRIQQVVRGDSAAYFCASSRGGYEAFFGQGTRLTVV.